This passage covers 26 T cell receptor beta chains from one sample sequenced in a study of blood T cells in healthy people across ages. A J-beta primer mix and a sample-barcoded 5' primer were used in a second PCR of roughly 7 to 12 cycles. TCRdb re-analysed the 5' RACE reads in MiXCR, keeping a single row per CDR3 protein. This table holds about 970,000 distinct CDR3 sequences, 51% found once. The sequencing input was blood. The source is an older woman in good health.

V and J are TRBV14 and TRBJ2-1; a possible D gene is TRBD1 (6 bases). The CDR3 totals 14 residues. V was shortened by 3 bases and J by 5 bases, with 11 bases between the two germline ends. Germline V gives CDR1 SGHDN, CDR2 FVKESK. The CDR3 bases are TGTGCCAGCAGCCACAGGACAGTCGACAATGAGCAGTTCTTC. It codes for CASSHRTVDNEQFF.

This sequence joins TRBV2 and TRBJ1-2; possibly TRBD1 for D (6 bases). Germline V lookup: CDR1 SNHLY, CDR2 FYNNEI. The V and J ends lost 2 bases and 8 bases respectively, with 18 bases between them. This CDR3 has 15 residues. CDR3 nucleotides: TGTGCCAGCAGTGAACTGGGTCAGGGGATGGGCGGCTACACCTTC. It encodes CASSELGQGMGGYTF.

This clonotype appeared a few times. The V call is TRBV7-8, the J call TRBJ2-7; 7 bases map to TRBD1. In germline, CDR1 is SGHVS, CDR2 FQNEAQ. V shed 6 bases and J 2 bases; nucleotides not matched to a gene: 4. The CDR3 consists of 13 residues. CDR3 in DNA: TGTGCCAGCAGGAGGGACAGTACCTACGAGCAGTACTTC. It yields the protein CASRRDSTYEQYF.

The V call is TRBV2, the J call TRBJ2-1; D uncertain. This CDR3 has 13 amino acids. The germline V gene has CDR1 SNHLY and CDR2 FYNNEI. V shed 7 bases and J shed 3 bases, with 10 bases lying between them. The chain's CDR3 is CASTEANYNEQFF. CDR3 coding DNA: TGTGCCAGCACGGAAGCTAACTACAATGAGCAGTTCTTC.

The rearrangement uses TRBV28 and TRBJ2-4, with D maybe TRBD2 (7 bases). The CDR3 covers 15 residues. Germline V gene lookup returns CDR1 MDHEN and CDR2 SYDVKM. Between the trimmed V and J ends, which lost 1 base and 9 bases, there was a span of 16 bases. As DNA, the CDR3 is TGTGCCAGCAGTTTATCTCGACAGAGGGGGGGCATTCAGTACTTC. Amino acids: CASSLSRQRGGIQYF.

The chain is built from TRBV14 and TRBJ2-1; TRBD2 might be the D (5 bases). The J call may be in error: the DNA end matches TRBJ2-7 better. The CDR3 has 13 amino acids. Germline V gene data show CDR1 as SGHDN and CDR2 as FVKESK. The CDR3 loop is CASSMYLRGEQYF. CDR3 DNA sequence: TGTGCCAGCAGCATGTACCTACGGGGCGAGCAGTACTTC.

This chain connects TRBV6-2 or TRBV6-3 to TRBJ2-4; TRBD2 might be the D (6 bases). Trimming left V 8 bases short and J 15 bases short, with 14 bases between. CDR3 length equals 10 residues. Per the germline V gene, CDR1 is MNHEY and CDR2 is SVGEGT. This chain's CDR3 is CASGSGVLYF. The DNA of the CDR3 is TGTGCCAGCGGCTCGGGGGTTTTGTACTTC.

CDR3 nucleotides: TGTGCCAGCAGCAAGACAGCCCGGGATGGCTACACCTTC. Translated: CASSKTARDGYTF. This rearrangement joins TRBV12-3 or TRBV12-4 to TRBJ1-2, with D perhaps matching TRBD1 (5 bases). The CDR3 totals 13 residues. With 6 bases removed from V and 6 bases from J, the gap between germline ends came to 14 bases.

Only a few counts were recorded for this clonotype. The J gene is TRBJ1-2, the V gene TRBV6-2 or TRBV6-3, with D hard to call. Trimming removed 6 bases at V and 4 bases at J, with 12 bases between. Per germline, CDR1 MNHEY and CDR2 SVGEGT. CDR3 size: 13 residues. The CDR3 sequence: CASSVRWVYGYTF. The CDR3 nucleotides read TGTGCCAGCAGCGTGAGATGGGTCTATGGCTACACCTTC.

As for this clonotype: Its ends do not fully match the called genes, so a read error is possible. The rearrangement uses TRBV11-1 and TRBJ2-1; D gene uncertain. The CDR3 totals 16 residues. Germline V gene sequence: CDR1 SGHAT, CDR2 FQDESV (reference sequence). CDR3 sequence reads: CASSLVLADSYSEQFF. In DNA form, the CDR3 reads TGTGCCAGCAGCCTCGTGTTAGCAGACTCCTACAGTGAGCAGTTCTTC.

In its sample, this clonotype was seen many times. CDR3 amino acids: CSVEDRGAAKNIQYF. As DNA, the CDR3 is TGCAGCGTTGAGGACAGGGGAGCAGCCAAAAACATTCAGTACTTC. This chain connects TRBV29-1 to TRBJ2-4, with 9 nucleotides matching TRBD1. This CDR3 is built from 15 residues. The germline V gene encodes CDR1 SQVTM and CDR2 ANQGSEA. The ends lost 3 bases at V and 0 bases at J; junction bases unmatched: 3.

CDR3 protein: CASSLGLALTDTQYF. In DNA, the CDR3 is TGCGCCAGCAGCTTGGGACTAGCCCTCACAGATACGCAGTATTTT. The chain recombines TRBV5-1 with TRBJ2-3; TRBD2 agrees at 7 bases. The J segment lost 2 bases and the V segment lost 0 bases, leaving 3 bases of the junction unmatched. This CDR3 has 15 residues. The germline gives CDR1 SGHRS, CDR2 YFSETQ.

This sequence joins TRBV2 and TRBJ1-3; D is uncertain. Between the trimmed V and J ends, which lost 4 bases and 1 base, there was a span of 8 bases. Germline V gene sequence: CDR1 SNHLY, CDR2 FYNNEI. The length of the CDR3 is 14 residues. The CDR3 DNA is TGTGCCAGCAGTGTATCCGGGTCTGGAAACACCATATATTTT. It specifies CASSVSGSGNTIYF.

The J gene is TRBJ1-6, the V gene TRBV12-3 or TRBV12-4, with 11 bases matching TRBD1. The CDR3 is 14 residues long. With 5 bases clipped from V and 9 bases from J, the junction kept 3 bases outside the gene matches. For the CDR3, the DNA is TGTGCCAGCAGTGTCGGGACAGGGGGTTCACCCCTCCACTTT. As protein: CASSVGTGGSPLHF.

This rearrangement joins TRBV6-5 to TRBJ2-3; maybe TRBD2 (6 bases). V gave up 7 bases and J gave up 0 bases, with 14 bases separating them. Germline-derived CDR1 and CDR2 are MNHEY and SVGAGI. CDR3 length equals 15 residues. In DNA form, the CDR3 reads TGTGCCAGCAAAAAAGCGGGTACTAGCACAGATACGCAGTATTTT. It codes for CASKKAGTSTDTQYF.

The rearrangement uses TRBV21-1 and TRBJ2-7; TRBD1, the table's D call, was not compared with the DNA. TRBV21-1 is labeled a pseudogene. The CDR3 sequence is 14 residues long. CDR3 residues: CASGGDQPSYEQYF. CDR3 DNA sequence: TGTGCCAGCGGGGGGGACCAACCGTCCTACGAGCAGTACTTC.

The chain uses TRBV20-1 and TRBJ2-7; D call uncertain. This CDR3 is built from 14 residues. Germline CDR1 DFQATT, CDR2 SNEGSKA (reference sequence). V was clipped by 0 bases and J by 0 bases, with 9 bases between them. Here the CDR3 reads CSAREEVVSYEQYF. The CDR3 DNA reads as TGCAGTGCTAGAGAAGAGGTCGTCTCCTACGAGCAGTACTTC.

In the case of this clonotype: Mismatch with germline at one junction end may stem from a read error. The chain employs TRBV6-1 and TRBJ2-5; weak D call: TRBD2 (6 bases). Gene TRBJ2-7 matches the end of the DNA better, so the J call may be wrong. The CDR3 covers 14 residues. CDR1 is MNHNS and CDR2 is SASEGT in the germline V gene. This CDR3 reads CASTELGGSYEQYF. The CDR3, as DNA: TGTGCCAGCACTGAATTGGGGGGCTCCTACGAGCAGTACTTC.

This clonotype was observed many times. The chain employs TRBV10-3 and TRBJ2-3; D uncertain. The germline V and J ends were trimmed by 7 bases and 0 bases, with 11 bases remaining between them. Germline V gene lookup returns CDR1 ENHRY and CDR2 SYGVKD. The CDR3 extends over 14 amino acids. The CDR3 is CAIKGQISTDTQYF. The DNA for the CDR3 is TGTGCCATCAAAGGCCAGATTAGCACAGATACGCAGTATTTT.

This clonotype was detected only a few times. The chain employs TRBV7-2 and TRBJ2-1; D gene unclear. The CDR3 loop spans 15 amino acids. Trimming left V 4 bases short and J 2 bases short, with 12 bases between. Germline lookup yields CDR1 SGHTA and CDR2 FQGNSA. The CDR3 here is CASSSTGPPYNEQFF. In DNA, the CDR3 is TGTGCCAGCAGCTCCACCGGACCTCCCTACAATGAGCAGTTCTTC.

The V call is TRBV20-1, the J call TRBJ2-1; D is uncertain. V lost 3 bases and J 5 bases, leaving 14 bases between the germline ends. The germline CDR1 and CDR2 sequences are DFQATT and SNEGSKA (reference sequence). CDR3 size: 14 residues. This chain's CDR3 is CSARQASLNNEQFF. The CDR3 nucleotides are TGCAGTGCTAGGCAGGCGTCGCTAAACAATGAGCAGTTCTTC.

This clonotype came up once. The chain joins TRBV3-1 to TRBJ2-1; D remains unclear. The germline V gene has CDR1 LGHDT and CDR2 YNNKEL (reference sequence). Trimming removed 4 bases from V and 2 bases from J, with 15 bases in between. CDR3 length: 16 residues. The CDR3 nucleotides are TGTGCCAGCAGCCTACGACTCACAGCGCCCTACAATGAGCAGTTCTTC. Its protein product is CASSLRLTAPYNEQFF.

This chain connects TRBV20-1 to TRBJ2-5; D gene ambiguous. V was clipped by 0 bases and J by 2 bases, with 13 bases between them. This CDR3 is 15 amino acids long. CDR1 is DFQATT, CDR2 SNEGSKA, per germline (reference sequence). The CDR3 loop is CSARDWAQSQETQYF. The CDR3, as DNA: TGCAGTGCTAGAGATTGGGCCCAGAGTCAAGAGACCCAGTACTTC.

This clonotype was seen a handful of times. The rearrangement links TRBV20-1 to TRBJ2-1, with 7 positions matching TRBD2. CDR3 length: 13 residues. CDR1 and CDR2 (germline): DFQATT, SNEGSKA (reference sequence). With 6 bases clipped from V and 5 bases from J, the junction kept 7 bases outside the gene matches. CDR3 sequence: CSAPSGKDNEQFF. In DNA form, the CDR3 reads TGCAGTGCCCCGAGCGGGAAGGACAATGAGCAGTTCTTC.

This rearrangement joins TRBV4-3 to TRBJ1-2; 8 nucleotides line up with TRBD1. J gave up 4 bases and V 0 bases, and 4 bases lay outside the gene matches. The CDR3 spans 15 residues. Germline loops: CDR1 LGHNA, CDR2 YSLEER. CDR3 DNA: TGCGCCAGCAGCCAAGATAACAGGGGGGCCTATGGCTACACCTTC. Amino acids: CASSQDNRGAYGYTF.

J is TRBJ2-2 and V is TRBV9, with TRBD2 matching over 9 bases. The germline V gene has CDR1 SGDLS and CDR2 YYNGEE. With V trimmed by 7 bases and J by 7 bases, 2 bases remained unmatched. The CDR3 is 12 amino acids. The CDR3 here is CASRGRVGELFF. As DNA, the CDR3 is TGTGCCAGCCGCGGGAGGGTCGGGGAGCTGTTTTTT.